The 8 T cell receptor beta chains presented below share a single source sample, sequenced in a study of OX40 agonist ivuxolimab in advanced cancers. Repertoires were generated with immunoSEQ multiplex PCR, while TCRdb's copy carries only in-frame clones and drops some. The sample lists about 80,000 clones, around 90% seen once, with less than 0.25% in the top ten. The specimen was CD4+ or CD8+ T cells sorted from blood, collected in a trial of the OX40 agonist ivuxolimab. These receptors were collected from an adult with an advanced solid tumor such as melanoma, head and neck, liver or kidney cancer.

This clone showed up just once. The chain joins TRBV11-3 to TRBJ1-4; 11 nucleotides line up with TRBD1. Germline assignment: CDR1 SGHNT and CDR2 YENEEA. The V gene end was trimmed by 6 bases and the J gene end by 7 bases; junction bases not matched to a gene: 16. The length of the CDR3 is 18 residues. The CDR3 DNA reads as TGTGCCAGCAGTCCCACGCCGGGACAGGGGGGGTTTGGTGAAAAACTGTTTTTT. It encodes CASSPTPGQGGFGEKLFF.

The chain joins TRBV2 to TRBJ2-5; D unclear. Germline values: CDR1 SNHLY, CDR2 FYNNEI. CDR3 length equals 12 residues. V lost 11 bases, J lost 1 base, and 11 bases lay in between. CDR3 coding DNA: TGTGCCTGCTCCCAGCGCCAAGAGACCCAGTACTTC. Its protein product is CACSQRQETQYF. Full variable domain (remainder filled in from reference TRBV2 and TRBJ2-5): EPEVTQTPSHQVTQMGQEVILRCVPISNHLYFYWYRQILGQKVEFLVSFYNNEISEKSEIFDDQFSVERPDGSNFTLKIRSTKLEDSAMYFCACSQRQETQYFGPGTRLLVL.

This clone was seen just once. V usage is TRBV10-2 and J usage is TRBJ2-7, with D perhaps matching TRBD1 (7 bases). The length of the CDR3 is 13 residues. Looked up from germline, CDR1 is WSHSY and CDR2 is SAAADI. V was shortened by 4 bases and J by 6 bases, with 13 bases between the two germline ends. CDR3 in DNA: TGCGCCAGCAGTGGGTACAGGGGAGGCGAGCAGTACTTC. Protein sequence: CASSGYRGGEQYF.

V usage is TRBV7-8 and J usage is TRBJ1-5; D possibly corresponds to TRBD1 (5 bases). The CDR3 totals 14 residues. The germline V gene has CDR1 SGHVS and CDR2 FQNEAQ. Between the trimmed V and J ends, which lost 1 base and 4 bases, there was a span of 8 bases. The CDR3 sequence is CASSLGWGNQPQHF. The CDR3 DNA follows: TGTGCCAGCAGCTTAGGGTGGGGGAATCAGCCCCAGCATTTT.

The chain couples TRBV18 to TRBJ2-1; TRBD2 agrees at 7 bases. The CDR3 is 15 amino acids. V lost 6 bases and J lost 2; bases outside the gene matches: 7. Looked up from germline, CDR1 is KGHSH and CDR2 is LQKENI. The CDR3, as DNA: TGTGCCAGCTCCCCCGGACTAGAGCCCTACAATGAGCAGTTCTTC. Translating it yields CASSPGLEPYNEQFF.

The V gene is TRBV2, the J gene TRBJ2-7, with D uncertain. Germline lookup yields CDR1 SNHLY and CDR2 FYNNEI. The CDR3 contains 14 residues. Trimming removed 0 bases at V and 4 bases at J, with 10 bases between. The CDR3 loop is CASSEANRLYEQYF. Here the CDR3 DNA reads TGTGCCAGCAGTGAAGCAAACAGACTGTACGAGCAGTACTTC.

The chain has TRBV18 and TRBJ2-2, with D possibly being TRBD1 (6 bases). Germline V gives CDR1 KGHSH, CDR2 LQKENI. This CDR3 has 15 residues. V lost 5 bases and J 2 bases, leaving 12 bases between the germline ends. DNA for the CDR3: TGTGCCAGCTCAACCGGGACATCTAACACCGGGGAGCTGTTTTTT. Its translation: CASSTGTSNTGELFF.

The chain combines TRBV27 with TRBJ2-5; no reliable D call. The CDR3 extends over 14 amino acids. CDR1 is MNHEY, CDR2 SMNVEV, per germline (reference sequence). Between the trimmed V and J ends, which lost 3 bases and 2 bases, there was a span of 10 bases. In nucleotides, the CDR3 is TGTGCCAGCAGTTTCTTCCAGAATCAAGAGACCCAGTACTTC. Its translation: CASSFFQNQETQYF.